This T cell receptor beta chain stems from a study of T cell clusters in autoimmune cytopenias (dated by TCRdb to the late 2010s). About the study as a whole: Per sample, TRB sequencing gave a median depth of approximately 52,000 reads and a median of roughly 2,500 distinct TRB clonotypes. Alongside healthy, CLL and autoimmune hepatitis controls, autoimmune cytopenia patients had their peripheral blood TRB and IGH repertoires sequenced at active disease and again during treatment follow-up. The goal of the study was to determine whether autoimmune cytopenia patients have a disease-specific immune repertoire signature that could serve as a blood-based biomarker. Study-level results and caveats: A lack of physiological T cell clusters in primary autoimmune cytopenia patients was suggested by GLIPH, as 51 clusters were found to be exclusive to healthy donors versus 15 to 20 exclusive to patients. TRB repertoire shifts, with less even repertoires in secondary cytopenia and CLL, mostly reflected lymphoma bias rather than autoimmunity. The cluster-lack signature was not seen for secondary cytopenia versus CLL, apparently masked by the dominant lymphoma-associated repertoire. Almost three-fold more exclusive TRB clusters were observed in healthy donors than in active autoimmune hepatitis patients, consistent with an autoimmunity-wide signature. The T cell clusters were defined only in silico, and the functional role of the clusters still needed to be validated experimentally.

This clonotype is large (0.1 to 1%) on the basis of its frequency; no count is available. The specificity of this receptor is unknown. Multiplex PCR with a touch-down protocol amplified TRB rearrangements, with the TRB-A and TRB-B primer pools combined in a single tube. Two consecutive PCR reactions with Phusion HS II polymerase added Illumina adapters and sample indices to the amplicons. Amplicons were gel-purified with the NucleoSpin Gel and PCR Clean-up kit, then quantified by Qubit and quality-checked on an Agilent 2100 Bioanalyzer. Sequencing of the libraries was done on an Illumina MiSeq with 600-cycle, single-indexed, paired-end runs. Under the source paper's analysis protocol: TRB reads were aligned and assembled with MiXCR version 2.1.12 using the default MiXCR reference library. A clone was defined by each unique CDR3 nucleotide sequence, and the analysis included only productive sequences supported by at least two reads. Repertoire diversity was assessed with alpha-parameterized diversity profiles (alpha 0 to 5), including the Shannon (alpha 1) and Simpson (alpha 2) indices, which were computed with an R script. Combinatorial TRB VJ usage was computed with the tcR package and compared between cohorts by principal component analysis with ade4. TCRbeta CDR3s were clustered with GLIPH on cohort pairs matched by age and read depth, and cluster frequencies were compared by Wilcoxon test. TCRdb reprocessed the raw reads; every CDR3 protein sequence is a single record, and DNA is not supplied. These V and J calls originate from TCRdb's pipeline instead of the authors' own analysis. The table held for this sample gives hundreds of distinct CDR3 sequences. The top ten constitute less than 25% of the sample.

Per sample, around 0.25 ug of peripheral blood genomic DNA, tens of thousands of genome equivalents, was used for TRB amplification. Including cysteine and phenylalanine, the CDR3 has 13 amino acids. The DNA is unrecorded. As encoded in the germline V gene (reference sequence), CDR1 is SEHNR while CDR2 is FQNEAQ. This clonotype originated in a human donor with an autoimmune cytopenia or autoimmune hepatitis (not recorded which). The chain is assembled from TRBV7-9 and TRBJ1-2. The source material was peripheral blood. CDR3 region: CASSLSLGYGYTF. The CDR3 plus the reference TRBV7-9 and TRBJ1-2 genes for the other parts give the full variable domain: DTGVSQNPRHKITKRGQNVTFRCDPISEHNRLYWYRQTLGQGPEFLTYFQNEAQLEKSRLLSDRFSAERPKGSFSTLEIQRTEQGDSAMYLCASSLSLGYGYTFGSGTRLTVV.